The clone carrying this T cell receptor (beta chain) has more than one count but fewer than ten. The sample originates from a study of blood T cells in healthy people across ages. The length of the CDR3 is 16 residues. V lost 4 bases and J lost 3, with 19 bases in between. CDR1 and CDR2 from the germline V gene are SGHDN and FVKESK. Combining a sample-barcoded 5' primer with a J-beta primer mix, a second PCR ran for about 7 to 11 cycles. A single record per CDR3 protein comes from TCRdb applying MiXCR to the 5' RACE reads. Here the sample spans 790,000 or so distinct CDR3 sequences, roughly three fifths being singletons.

Material for sequencing was blood. This sequence originates from a man aged 40-49 years in good health. The V and J genes are TRBV14 and TRBJ2-7, with TRBD2 as a possible D gene (5 bases). This CDR3 reads CASSPVGSRRSYEQYF. The CDR3 nucleotides are TGTGCCAGCAGCCCCGTTGGGAGCAGGAGAAGCTACGAGCAGTACTTC.